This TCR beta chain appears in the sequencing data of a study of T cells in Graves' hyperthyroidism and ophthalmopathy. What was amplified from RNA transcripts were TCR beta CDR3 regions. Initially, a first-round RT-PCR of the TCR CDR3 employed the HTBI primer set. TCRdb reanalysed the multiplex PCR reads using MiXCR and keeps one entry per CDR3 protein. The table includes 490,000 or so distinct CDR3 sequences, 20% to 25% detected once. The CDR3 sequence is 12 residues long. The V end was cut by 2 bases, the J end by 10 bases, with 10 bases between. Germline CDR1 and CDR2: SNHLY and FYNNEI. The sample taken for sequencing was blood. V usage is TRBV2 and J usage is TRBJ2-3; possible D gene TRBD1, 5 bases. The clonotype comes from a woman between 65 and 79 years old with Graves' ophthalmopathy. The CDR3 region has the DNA TGTGCCAGCAGTGAAAAGGGGTATGCGCAGTATTTT. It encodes CASSEKGYAQYF.